This T cell receptor beta chain derives from a study of neurological immune-mediated disorders. Broader study findings: The level of TCR clonal expansion was highest in patients with HTLV-1-associated myelopathy and lowest in multiple sclerosis, where it fell below the level seen in healthy controls. The absence of shared CDR3 amino acid sequences among expanded clones across subjects suggests private repertoires in all groups.

This clonotype was counted ten times or more. Its specificity is unknown. Germline V gene sequence: CDR1 MNHEY, CDR2 SVGAGI. The CDR3 covers 13 residues. Between the trimmed V and J ends, which lost 2 bases and 4 bases, there was a span of 8 bases. Sequencing runs each generated in excess of 180 million TCR-beta sequences derived from 15-18 subjects. One entry per CDR3 protein, called by TCRdb with MiXCR from the 5' RACE reads. The sample lists roughly 53,000 distinct CDR3 sequences, approximately 8.4% seen once, with about 2% in the top ten. The time point was: longitudinal time-point 3. Unsorted libraries used 2 million PBMCs kept at -80 degrees C.

This clonotype originated in a middle-aged woman in good health. The chain combines TRBV6-5 with TRBJ1-1; unclear D gene. The source material was PBMCs. For the CDR3, the DNA is TGTGCCAGCAGTTACAAAAGATCCACTGAAGCTTTCTTT. Translated, it gives CASSYKRSTEAFF.